The entry that follows covers one T cell receptor (beta chain) sequence. Its specificity is unknown. Germline V gene lookup returns CDR1 MGHRA and CDR2 YSYEKL. CDR3 size: 15 residues. With 3 bases clipped from V and 7 bases from J, the junction kept 7 bases outside the gene matches. This specimen belongs to a study of cytomegalovirus exposure and HLA in healthy donors. At the level of the study: Most donors, 81% of some 400 genotyped, fell in the Caucasian-associated ancestry cluster.

Both 60 Vbeta primers and 13 Jbeta primers went into the PCR. Sequencing was performed with immunoSEQ multiplex PCR; in TCRdb, only in-frame clones are kept and a portion is missing. The sample has around 200,000 clones, about 80% seen once; the top ten hold approximately 4.7%. General study findings and limits: An observed cluster of highly shared sequence variants was recorded as a likely sequencing artifact. Later analysis associated a missense DCLRE1C variant with TCR beta V- and J-gene trimming.

Input material: PBMCs. This clonotype originated in a woman in her 30s in good health and CMV-seropositive. V usage is TRBV4-1 and J usage is TRBJ2-1, with 9 bases identical to TRBD2. The CDR3 nucleotides read TGCGCCAGCAGCCAGAGAGCGGGAGGTCGGAATGAGCAGTTCTTC. Protein product: CASSQRAGGRNEQFF.